This T cell receptor beta chain was recovered during a study of CD8 T cells in Susac syndrome. Trimming took off 0 bases at V and 0 bases at J, with 14 bases between the two ends. The CDR3 length is 17 residues. Germline values: CDR1 MGHRA, CDR2 YSYEKL. Random hexamers were used to reverse transcribe an amount of roughly 0.5 to 1 ug RNA. TCRdb independently ran MiXCR on the immunoSEQ multiplex PCR reads; one entry per CDR3 protein. Seen here are about 200,000 distinct CDR3 sequences, around 96% observed once, and the top ten hold approximately 0.093%. This clonotype was obtained from a human donor with multiple sclerosis. The V call is TRBV4-1, the J call TRBJ1-2; D may be TRBD1 (5 bases). The sequenced material came from CD4+ T cells from PBMCs. The CDR3 reads CASSQEITGTTNYGYTF. The CDR3 nucleotides read TGCGCCAGCAGCCAAGAGATAACAGGAACCACTAACTATGGCTACACCTTC.